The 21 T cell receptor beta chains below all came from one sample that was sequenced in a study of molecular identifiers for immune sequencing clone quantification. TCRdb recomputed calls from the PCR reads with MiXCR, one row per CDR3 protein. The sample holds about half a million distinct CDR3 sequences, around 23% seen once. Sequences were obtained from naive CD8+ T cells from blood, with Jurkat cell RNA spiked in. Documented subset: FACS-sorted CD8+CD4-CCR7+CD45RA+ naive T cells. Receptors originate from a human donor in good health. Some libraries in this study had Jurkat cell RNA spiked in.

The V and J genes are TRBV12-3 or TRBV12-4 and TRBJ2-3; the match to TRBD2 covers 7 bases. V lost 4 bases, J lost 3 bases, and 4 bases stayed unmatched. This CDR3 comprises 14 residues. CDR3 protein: CASSWGGRTDTQYF. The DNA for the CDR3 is TGTGCCAGCAGTTGGGGGGGAAGGACAGATACGCAGTATTTT.

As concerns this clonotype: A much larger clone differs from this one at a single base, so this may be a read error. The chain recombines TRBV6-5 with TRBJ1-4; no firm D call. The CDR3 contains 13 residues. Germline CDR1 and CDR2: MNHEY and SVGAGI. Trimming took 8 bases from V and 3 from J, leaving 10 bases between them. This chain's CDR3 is CASWKGSNEKLFF. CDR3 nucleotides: TGTGCCAGCTGGAAAGGTTCTAATGAAAAACTGTTTTTT.

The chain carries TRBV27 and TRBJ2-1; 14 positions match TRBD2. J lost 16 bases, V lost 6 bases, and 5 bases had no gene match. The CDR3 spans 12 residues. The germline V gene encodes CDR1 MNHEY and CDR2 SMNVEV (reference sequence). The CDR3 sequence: CASRAGLAGDFF. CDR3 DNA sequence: TGTGCCAGCAGAGCGGGACTAGCGGGAGACTTCTTC.

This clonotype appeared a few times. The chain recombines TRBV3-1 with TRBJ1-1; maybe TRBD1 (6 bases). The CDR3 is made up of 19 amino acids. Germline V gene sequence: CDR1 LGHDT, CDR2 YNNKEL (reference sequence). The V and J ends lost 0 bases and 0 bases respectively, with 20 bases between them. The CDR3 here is CASSQDLRLGHTMNTEAFF. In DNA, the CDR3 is TGTGCCAGCAGCCAAGATTTACGTCTGGGACACACAATGAACACTGAAGCTTTCTTT.

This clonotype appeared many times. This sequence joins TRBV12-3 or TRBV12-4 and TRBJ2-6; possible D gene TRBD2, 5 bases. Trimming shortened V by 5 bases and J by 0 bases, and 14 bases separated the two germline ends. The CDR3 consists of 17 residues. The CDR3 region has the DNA TGTGCCAGCAGTCCCCCCGGGGTCGGCTCTGGGGCCAACGTCCTGACTTTC. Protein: CASSPPGVGSGANVLTF.

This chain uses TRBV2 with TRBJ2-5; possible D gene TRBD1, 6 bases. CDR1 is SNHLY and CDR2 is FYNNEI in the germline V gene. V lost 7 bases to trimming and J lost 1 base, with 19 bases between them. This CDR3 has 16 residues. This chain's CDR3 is CASKDPGAGFQETQYF. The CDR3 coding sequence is TGTGCCAGCAAGGACCCAGGGGCGGGCTTCCAAGAGACCCAGTACTTC.

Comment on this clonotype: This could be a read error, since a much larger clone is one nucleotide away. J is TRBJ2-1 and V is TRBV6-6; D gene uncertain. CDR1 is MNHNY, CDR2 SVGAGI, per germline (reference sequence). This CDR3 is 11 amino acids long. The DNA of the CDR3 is TGTGCCGGCAGTTATGGAAATGAGCAGTTCTTC. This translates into CAGSYGNEQFF.

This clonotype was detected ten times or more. CDR3 loop: CASSLLGGDQETQYF. DNA for the CDR3: TGTGCCAGCAGCTTACTGGGAGGTGACCAAGAGACCCAGTACTTC. This chain uses TRBV7-2 with TRBJ2-5; the D gene is possibly TRBD2 (6 bases). The germline CDR1 and CDR2 sequences are SGHTA and FQGNSA. CDR3 length: 15 residues. V lost 2 bases to trimming and J lost 0 bases, with 10 bases between them.

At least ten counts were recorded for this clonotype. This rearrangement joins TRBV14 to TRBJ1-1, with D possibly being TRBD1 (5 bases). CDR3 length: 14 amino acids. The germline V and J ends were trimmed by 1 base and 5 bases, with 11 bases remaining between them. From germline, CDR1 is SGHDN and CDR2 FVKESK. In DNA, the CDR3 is TGTGCCAGCAGCCAAGGCTGGGGGAATACTGAAGCTTTCTTT. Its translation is CASSQGWGNTEAFF.

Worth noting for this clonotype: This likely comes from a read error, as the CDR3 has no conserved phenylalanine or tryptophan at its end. The CDR3 region has the DNA TGCAGTGCTAGGGTGTTGTCGAGGACTAGCGCCTACGAGCAGTACCTC. This gives the protein CSARVLSRTSAYEQYL. The V and J genes are TRBV20-1 and TRBJ2-7, with 9 bases lining up with TRBD2. Per the germline V gene, CDR1 is DFQATT and CDR2 is SNEGSKA (reference sequence). The CDR3 has 16 residues. V gave up 3 bases and J gave up 2 bases; unmatched junction bases: 11.

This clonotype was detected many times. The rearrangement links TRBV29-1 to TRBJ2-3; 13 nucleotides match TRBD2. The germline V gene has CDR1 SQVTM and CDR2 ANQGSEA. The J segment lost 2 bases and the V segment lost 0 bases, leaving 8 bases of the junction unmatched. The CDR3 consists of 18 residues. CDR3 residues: CSVEEAGTSGEYTDTQYF. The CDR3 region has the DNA TGCAGCGTTGAAGAGGCTGGGACTAGCGGGGAATACACAGATACGCAGTATTTT.

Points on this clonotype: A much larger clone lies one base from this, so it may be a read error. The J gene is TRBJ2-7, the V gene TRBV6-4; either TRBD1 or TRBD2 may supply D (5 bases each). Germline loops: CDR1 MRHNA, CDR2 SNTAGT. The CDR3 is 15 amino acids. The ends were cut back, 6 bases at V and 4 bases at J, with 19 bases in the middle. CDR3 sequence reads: CASSEVFGARYEQYF. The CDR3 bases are TGTGCCAGCAGCGAAGTGTTCGGGGCCAGATACGAGCAGTACTTC.

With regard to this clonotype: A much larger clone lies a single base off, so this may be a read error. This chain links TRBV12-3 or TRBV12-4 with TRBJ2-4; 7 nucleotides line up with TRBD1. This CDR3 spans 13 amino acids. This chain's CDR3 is CASRAGQENIRYF. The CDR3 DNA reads TGTGCCAGCAGGGCCGGACAGGAAAACATTCGGTACTTC.

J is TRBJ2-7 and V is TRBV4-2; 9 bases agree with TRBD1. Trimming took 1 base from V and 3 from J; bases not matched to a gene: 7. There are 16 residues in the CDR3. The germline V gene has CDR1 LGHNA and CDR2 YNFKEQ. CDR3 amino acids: CASSQVAGTGNYEQYF. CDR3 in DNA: TGTGCCAGCAGCCAAGTCGCCGGGACAGGGAACTACGAGCAGTACTTC.

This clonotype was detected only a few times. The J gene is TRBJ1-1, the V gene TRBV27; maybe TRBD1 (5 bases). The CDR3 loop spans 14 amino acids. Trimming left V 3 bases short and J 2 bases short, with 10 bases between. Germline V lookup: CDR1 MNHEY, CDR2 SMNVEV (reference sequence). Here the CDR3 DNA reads TGTGCCAGCAGTTTTTCCGGGGACAACACTGAAGCTTTCTTT. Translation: CASSFSGDNTEAFF.

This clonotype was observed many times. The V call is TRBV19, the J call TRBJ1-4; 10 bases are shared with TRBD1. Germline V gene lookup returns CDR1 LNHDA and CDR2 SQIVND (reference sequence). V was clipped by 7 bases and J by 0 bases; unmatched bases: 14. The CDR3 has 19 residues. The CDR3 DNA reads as TGTGCCAGTAATGCACTTCCCGGGACAGGGGATGCAACTAATGAAAAACTGTTTTTT. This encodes CASNALPGTGDATNEKLFF.

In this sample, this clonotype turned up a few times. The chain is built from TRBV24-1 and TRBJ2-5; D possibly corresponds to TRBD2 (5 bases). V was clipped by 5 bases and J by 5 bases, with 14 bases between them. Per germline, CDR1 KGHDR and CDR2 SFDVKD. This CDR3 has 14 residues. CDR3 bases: TGTGCCACCAGTGTCGGCAGTTCGGGGGAGACCCAGTACTTC. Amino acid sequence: CATSVGSSGETQYF.

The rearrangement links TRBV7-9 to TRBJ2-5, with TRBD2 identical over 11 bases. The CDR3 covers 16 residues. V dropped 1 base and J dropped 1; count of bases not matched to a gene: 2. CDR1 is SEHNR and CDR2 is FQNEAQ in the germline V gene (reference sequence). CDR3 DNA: TGTGCCAGCAGCTTAGATCTAGCGGGGGGCCAAGAGACCCAGTACTTC. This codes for CASSLDLAGGQETQYF.

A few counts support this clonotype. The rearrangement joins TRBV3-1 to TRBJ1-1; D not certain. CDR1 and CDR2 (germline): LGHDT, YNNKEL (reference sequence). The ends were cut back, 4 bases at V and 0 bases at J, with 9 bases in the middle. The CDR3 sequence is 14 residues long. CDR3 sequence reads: CASSPHPMNTEAFF. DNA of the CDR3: TGTGCCAGCAGCCCTCATCCTATGAACACTGAAGCTTTCTTT.

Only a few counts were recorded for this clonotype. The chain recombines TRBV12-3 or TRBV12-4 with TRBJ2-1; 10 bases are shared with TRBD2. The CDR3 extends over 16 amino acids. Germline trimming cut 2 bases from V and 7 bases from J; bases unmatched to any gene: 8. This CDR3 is CASSLRASGSGNEQFF. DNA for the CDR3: TGTGCCAGCAGTTTACGGGCTAGCGGGAGTGGTAATGAGCAGTTCTTC.

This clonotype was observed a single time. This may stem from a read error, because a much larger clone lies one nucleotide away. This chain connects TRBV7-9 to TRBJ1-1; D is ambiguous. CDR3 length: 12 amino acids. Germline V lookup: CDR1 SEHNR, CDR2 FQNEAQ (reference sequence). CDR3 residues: CASRWYNTEDFF. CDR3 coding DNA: TGTGCCAGCAGGTGGTATAACACTGAAGATTTCTTT.